The present entry profiles one T cell receptor beta chain with its context. Seattle patient enrollment occurred during active infection, with longitudinal follow-up thereafter. How the authors handled the data: Reference gene primer amplification in the assay estimated nucleated cell counts. Sequencing was performed with immunoSEQ multiplex PCR; in TCRdb, only in-frame clones are kept and a portion is missing. From that table come the V and J calls and clone size; the DNA was used to work out D and trimming. This table has 80,000 to 100,000 clones, 85% to 90% appearing once. The record originates from a study of blood T cell repertoires in COVID-19. Study-wide context: Spain, Italy and the United States supplied samples that represented acute and convalescent COVID-19. T cells, B-cell-depleted T cells, or PBMCs provided the cDNA or gDNA that served as material.

Trimming shortened V by 1 base and J by 7 bases, and 8 bases separated the two germline ends. The CDR3 has 12 residues. Germline V gives CDR1 SEHNR, CDR2 FQNEAQ (reference sequence). The chain has TRBV7-9 and TRBJ2-7; the D gene is possibly TRBD1 (6 bases). The receptor comes from a man aged 45-65 years with COVID-19, enrolled during active disease. Sequencing input: peripheral blood. The CDR3 here is CASSLGGREQYF. The CDR3 DNA reads as TGTGCCAGCAGCTTAGGGGGGCGTGAGCAGTACTTC.